The next 5 T cell receptor beta chains were all read from a single sample in a study of CD4 T cells in relation to SARS-CoV-2 and coronaviruses. Before the COVID-19 pandemic, during about 2011-2019, CD4+ T cells were taken from unexposed donors. CD4+ T cells were isolated from the cells after more than 8 days of culture. Using immunoSEQ multiplex PCR, the repertoire was profiled, and TCRdb retains in-frame clones only, with some absent. The profile shows about 26,000 clones, about three quarters of them singletons. Antigen specificity for these receptors is unknown. The source material was CD4+ T cells from PBMCs, cultured in vitro. The receptors shown here come from a human donor in good health.

V is TRBV19 and J is TRBJ2-7, with 8 bases matching TRBD1. With V trimmed by 9 bases and J by 6 bases, 10 bases remained unmatched. Germline lookup yields CDR1 LNHDA and CDR2 SQIVND (reference sequence). This CDR3 contains 13 residues. CDR3 residues: CASMTGDSGEQYF. The CDR3, as DNA: TGTGCCAGCATGACAGGGGACTCTGGCGAGCAGTACTTC.

The CDR3 DNA sequence: TGTGCCAGCAGCCAACAGGGGTTCTCCTACAATGAGCAGTTCTTC. Its protein product is CASSQQGFSYNEQFF. This sequence joins TRBV3-1 (or the pseudogene TRBV3-2) and TRBJ2-1; tentatively, D is TRBD1 (6 bases). V was shortened by 2 bases and J by 0 bases, with 8 bases between the two germline ends. This CDR3 has 15 residues. Germline V gives CDR1 LGHDT, CDR2 YNNKEL (reference sequence).

The genes are TRBV6-2 or TRBV6-3 and TRBJ2-1; the match to TRBD2 covers 9 bases. V shed 0 bases, J shed 6 bases, and the junction held 6 bases outside the gene matches. Germline loops: CDR1 MNHEY, CDR2 SVGEGT. The CDR3 is 16 amino acids. The DNA for the CDR3 is TGTGCCAGCAGTTACTCGTTAGCGGGAGCTCTCAATGAGCAGTTCTTC. This translates into CASSYSLAGALNEQFF.

The rearrangement links TRBV6-4 to TRBJ2-6; D gene ambiguous. The CDR3 has 15 residues. V was clipped by 0 bases and J by 0 bases, with 3 bases between them. CDR1 is MRHNA and CDR2 is SNTAGT in the germline V gene. CDR3 residues: CASSDSNSGANVLTF. The CDR3, as DNA: TGTGCCAGCAGTGACTCCAACTCTGGGGCCAACGTCCTGACTTTC.

J is TRBJ2-7 and V is TRBV11-2, with D possibly TRBD1 on 5 matching bases. Trimming removed 3 bases from V and 4 bases from J, with 19 bases in between. Per germline, CDR1 SGHAT and CDR2 FQNNGV. This CDR3 has 16 amino acids. CDR3 amino acids: CASSFLQGRSRYEQYF. The DNA for the CDR3 is TGTGCCAGCAGCTTTCTTCAGGGCCGGTCAAGGTACGAGCAGTACTTC. The whole variable domain, filled in from reference TRBV11-2 and TRBJ2-7, reads EAGVAQSPRYKIIEKRQSVAFWCNPISGHATLYWYQQILGQGPKLLIQFQNNGVVDDSQLPKDRFSAERLKGVDSTLKIQPAKLEDSAVYLCASSFLQGRSRYEQYFGPGTRLTVT.